A single sample is the source of the 19 T cell receptor beta chains below, sequenced in a study of PD-L1 blockade in urothelial cancer. Indicated time point: pretreatment peripheral blood. Here immunoSEQ multiplex PCR was the method, and the copy in TCRdb shows in-frame clones only, minus some. The repertoire holds around 92,000 clones, more than 70% seen once, with over 0.95% in the top ten. The sample here was PBMCs, taken around atezolizumab (anti-PD-L1) treatment. The receptors were gathered from an elderly woman with urothelial cancer.

This sequence joins TRBV6-1 and TRBJ1-1; tentative D call: TRBD1 (6 bases). Germline CDR1 is MNHNS and CDR2 is SASEGT. This CDR3 region has 13 residues. Deletions cut 4 bases from V and 8 bases from J, with 14 bases between. The CDR3 nucleotides read TGTGCCAGCAGTGCCGCTGGGGGCCCCGAAGCTTTCTTT. Its translation: CASSAAGGPEAFF.

The chain employs TRBV18 and TRBJ2-1; D is possibly TRBD1 (5 bases). V lost 4 bases and J 8 bases, leaving 12 bases between the germline ends. Per germline, CDR1 KGHSH and CDR2 LQKENI. CDR3 length: 13 residues. The CDR3 DNA is TGTGCCAGCTCACAAATAATAGGGGATGAGCAGTTCTTC. It encodes CASSQIIGDEQFF.

This chain connects TRBV2 to TRBJ2-4; D is possibly TRBD1 (5 bases). CDR1 is SNHLY and CDR2 is FYNNEI in the germline V gene. Trimming left V 8 bases short and J 2 bases short, with 19 bases between. CDR3 size: 16 residues. The CDR3 DNA reads as TGTGCCAGCCGAGCTCGCCCCCAGGGTCCCAAAAACATTCAGTACTTC. Amino acid sequence: CASRARPQGPKNIQYF.

This clone turned up a few times. Additional DNA sequences in this sample encode the identical CDR3. V and J are TRBV6-5 and TRBJ1-2; TRBD1 is a possible D gene (5 bases). V lost 5 bases and J lost 4, with 11 bases in between. The V gene's germline CDR1 is MNHEY and CDR2 SVGAGI. This CDR3 spans 13 amino acids. DNA for the CDR3: TGTGCCAGCAGTCCTGACAGTCTCTATGGCTACACCTTC. Translation gives CASSPDSLYGYTF.

The chain combines TRBV9 with TRBJ1-1; the D gene is possibly TRBD1 (6 bases). The germline V gene encodes CDR1 SGDLS and CDR2 YYNGEE. The ends were cut back, 2 bases at V and 3 bases at J, with 14 bases in the middle. This CDR3 contains 15 residues. The CDR3 nucleotides are TGTGCCAGCAGCGTGTGGGGGGGCGACGACACTGAAGCTTTCTTT. It translates to CASSVWGGDDTEAFF. The full variable domain, with the rest looked up from reference TRBV9 and TRBJ1-1, is DSGVTQTPKHLITATGQRVTLRCSPRSGDLSVYWYQQSLDQGLQFLIQYYNGEERAKGNILERFSAQQFPDLHSELNLSSLELGDSALYFCASSVWGGDDTEAFFGQGTRLTVV.

The chain links TRBV11-2 to TRBJ2-5, with D possibly being TRBD2 (6 bases). V lost 0 bases and J 9 bases, leaving 17 bases between the germline ends. Germline CDR1 is SGHAT and CDR2 is FQNNGV. This CDR3 comprises 15 residues. Written as DNA, the CDR3 is TGTGCCAGCAGCTTAGATTGGGCTCTACCGGGGGCCCAGTACTTC. It translates to CASSLDWALPGAQYF. Using reference TRBV11-2 and TRBJ2-5 for the parts outside the CDR3, the full variable domain is EAGVAQSPRYKIIEKRQSVAFWCNPISGHATLYWYQQILGQGPKLLIQFQNNGVVDDSQLPKDRFSAERLKGVDSTLKIQPAKLEDSAVYLCASSLDWALPGAQYFGPGTRLLVL.

This clone has a single count. The V call is TRBV15, the J call TRBJ2-7, with D perhaps matching TRBD2 (5 bases). The V gene lost 3 bases and the J gene lost 3 bases, with 12 bases spanning the gap. CDR1 is LNHNV and CDR2 is YYDKDF in the germline V gene (reference sequence). This CDR3 contains 14 residues. CDR3 nucleotide sequence: TGTGCCACCAGCAGTACGTCAGGAGGCTACGAGCAGTACTTC. Translated: CATSSTSGGYEQYF.

V usage is TRBV30 and J usage is TRBJ1-1; D is unclear. The CDR3 has 16 amino acids. Germline CDR1 and CDR2: GTSNPN and SVGIG (reference sequence). The germline V and J ends were trimmed by 0 bases and 0 bases, with 14 bases remaining between them. CDR3 nucleotide sequence: TGTGCCTGGAGTGTAATATCTGGTTACATGAACACTGAAGCTTTCTTT. Translation: CAWSVISGYMNTEAFF.

The J gene is TRBJ2-2, the V gene TRBV9; TRBD1 matches at 7 bases. J was trimmed by 1 base and V by 4 bases; bases with no gene match: 4. Looked up from germline, CDR1 is SGDLS and CDR2 is YYNGEE. This CDR3 is 15 amino acids long. The CDR3: CASSPRTGNTGELFF. The DNA for the CDR3 is TGTGCCAGCAGCCCCCGGACAGGGAACACCGGGGAGCTGTTTTTT.

The chain couples TRBV14 to TRBJ2-7, with D possibly matching TRBD2 (6 bases). The V gene lost 1 base and the J gene lost 6 bases, with 10 bases spanning the gap. Germline CDR1 is SGHDN and CDR2 is FVKESK. This CDR3 has 13 amino acids. The CDR3 nucleotides read TGTGCCAGCAGCCAAGGGCTAGCGACCGAGCAGTACTTC. Its protein is CASSQGLATEQYF.

The chain has TRBV6-5 and TRBJ2-2; 11 bases are shared with TRBD2. The ends lost 6 bases at V and 4 bases at J; junction bases unmatched: 4. This CDR3 spans 15 amino acids. Per germline, CDR1 MNHEY and CDR2 SVGAGI. CDR3 protein: CASSLAGGGTGELFF. CDR3 DNA: TGTGCCAGCAGCCTAGCGGGAGGAGGCACCGGGGAGCTGTTTTTT.

The table lists this clone with a count of one. The chain carries TRBV7-9 and TRBJ1-3; TRBD1 is a possible D gene (5 bases). Germline CDR1 reads SEHNR; CDR2 reads FQNEAQ (reference sequence). Trimming cost V 4 bases and J 3 bases, with 16 bases left between them. The CDR3 spans 16 residues. Here the CDR3 DNA reads TGTGCCAGCAGCTACCTGACAGATAATTATGGAAACACCATATATTTT. Residues: CASSYLTDNYGNTIYF.

The chain has TRBV18 and TRBJ1-2; 11 nucleotides agree with TRBD1. V trimming: 3 bases; J trimming: 7 bases; junction bases outside the gene matches: 10. Germline V CDR1 and CDR2: KGHSH, LQKENI. This CDR3 is built from 16 residues. In DNA, the CDR3 is TGTGCCAGCTCACCCCAAGGACAGGGGGCATTAGTTGGCTACACCTTC. Encoded protein: CASSPQGQGALVGYTF.

This clone was detected a few times. This chain uses TRBV5-1 with TRBJ2-5, with D uncertain. The V end was cut by 1 base, the J end by 1 base, with 8 bases between. Looked up from germline, CDR1 is SGHRS and CDR2 is YFSETQ. There are 14 residues in the CDR3. CDR3 DNA: TGCGCCAGCAGCTTGCGGAACAGCCAAGAGACCCAGTACTTC. As protein: CASSLRNSQETQYF.

This CDR3 reads CASSLAEGTSGNTIYF. As DNA, the CDR3 is TGCGCCAGCAGCTTGGCCGAGGGGACATCTGGAAACACCATATATTTT. The chain combines TRBV5-1 with TRBJ1-3; D may be TRBD1 (6 bases). Trimming cost V 0 bases and J 1 base, with 11 bases left between them. This CDR3 is built from 16 residues. Germline loops: CDR1 SGHRS, CDR2 YFSETQ.

The chain couples TRBV7-8 to TRBJ2-3, with TRBD1 identical over 8 bases. Per germline, CDR1 SGHVS and CDR2 FQNEAQ. The V segment lost 0 bases and the J segment 4 bases; nucleotides outside the gene matches: 3. This CDR3 contains 15 residues. This chain's CDR3 is CASSLAVQGADTQYF. The DNA for the CDR3 is TGTGCCAGCAGCTTAGCCGTACAGGGGGCAGATACGCAGTATTTT.

V usage is TRBV28 and J usage is TRBJ2-1; 7 bases agree with TRBD2. This CDR3 has 15 residues. With V trimmed by 5 bases and J by 7 bases, 11 bases remained unmatched. In germline, CDR1 is MDHEN, CDR2 SYDVKM. CDR3: CASSQGRTSANEQFF. The CDR3 nucleotides read TGTGCCAGCAGTCAGGGTAGGACTAGTGCTAATGAGCAGTTCTTC.

The chain couples TRBV14 to TRBJ2-7, with 7 positions matching TRBD2. V shed 7 bases, J shed 6 bases, and the junction held 6 bases outside the gene matches. From germline, CDR1 is SGHDN and CDR2 FVKESK. The CDR3 runs to 12 residues. The CDR3 here is CASKASGSEQYF. Written as DNA, the CDR3 is TGTGCCAGCAAGGCTAGCGGCAGCGAGCAGTACTTC.

This clone was seen only once. This rearrangement joins TRBV10-3 to TRBJ2-1, with TRBD1 matching over 11 bases. V trimming: 7 bases; J trimming: 3 bases; junction bases outside the gene matches: 5. In germline, CDR1 is ENHRY, CDR2 SYGVKD. The CDR3 is made up of 15 amino acids. CDR3 in amino acids: CAIMGGTGGYNEQFF. The CDR3 coding sequence is TGTGCCATCATGGGAGGGACAGGGGGCTACAATGAGCAGTTCTTC.